Included here is one TCR beta chain sequence, with context. Antigen: not known. These data come from a study of cytomegalovirus exposure and HLA in healthy donors. Overall study context: Earlier findings included about 120 million unique TCR beta sequences obtained from about 180 million T cells.

Study-level points and caveats: According to a later analysis, most TCR beta chains associated with CMV appeared HLA-restricted. Some segments of the V type, notably TRBV6-2 and TRBV6-3, were excluded as indistinguishable. Reported performance of the classifier showed diagnosis of cytomegalovirus status with high specificity and sensitivity.

The CDR3 is made up of 15 amino acids. With V trimmed by 1 base and J by 2 bases, 7 bases remained unmatched. Germline-derived CDR1 and CDR2 are GTSNPN and SVGIG (reference sequence). The PCR contained 60 Vbeta and 13 Jbeta primers. Profiled with immunoSEQ multiplex PCR; TCRdb holds only in-frame clones, not every one. The sample gives some 150,000 clones, 76% of which show up once; almost 4% is in the top ten. Material: PBMCs. The chain recombines TRBV30 with TRBJ1-1; 7 positions match TRBD1. The origin of this receptor is a young man in good health and CMV-seronegative. Written as DNA, the CDR3 is TGTGCCTGGAGTGGATCGGGACAGCCAAACACTGAAGCTTTCTTT. Its translation is CAWSGSGQPNTEAFF.